A single T cell receptor beta chain is shown here with its context. This record comes from a study of blood T cells in healthy people across ages. The authors ran a second PCR of roughly 6 to 12 cycles using a sample-barcoded 5' primer and a J-beta primer mix. Using its own MiXCR run on the 5' RACE reads, TCRdb lists one record per CDR3 protein. Of almost 300,000 distinct CDR3 sequences in the sample, about 25% were seen once. The CDR3 covers 14 residues. Trimming cost V 8 bases and J 2 bases, with 16 bases left between them. CDR1 and CDR2 (germline): MNHEY, SMNVEV (reference sequence). The chain recombines TRBV27 with TRBJ2-7; D uncertain. Sequenced sample: blood. This clonotype originated in a woman between 65 and 79 years old in good health. The CDR3, as DNA: TGTGCCAGCGGGCAAAGCGCCCCTACCTACGAGCAGTACTTC. This sequence encodes CASGQSAPTYEQYF.